The clone carrying this T cell receptor (beta chain) has a handful of counts. Methods used by the authors: Estimation of nucleated cell counts was performed using reference gene primer amplification. Method: immunoSEQ multiplex PCR; TCRdb's copy keeps in-frame clones and lacks some. V and J calls plus clone size are reproduced from that table; the DNA served to infer D and trimming. The table records around 130,000 clones, around 89% of them present only once. This sample was included in a study of blood T cell repertoires in COVID-19. Study as a whole: There were acute and convalescent COVID-19 samples, and they came from the United States, Italy and Spain. T cells, B-cell-depleted T cells, or PBMCs provided the cDNA or gDNA that served as material.

This CDR3 is 13 amino acids long. CDR1 and CDR2 (germline): WNHNN, SYGVQD (reference sequence). V was pared by 0 bases and J by 7 bases, with 9 bases between. J is TRBJ1-2 and V is TRBV10-1; D not resolved. The sequenced sample consisted of peripheral blood. This receptor was obtained from a man aged 45 to 65 with active or convalescent COVID-19. CDR3 loop: CASSESGRGGYTF. CDR3 nucleotide sequence: TGCGCCAGCAGTGAGTCGGGCCGGGGTGGCTACACCTTC.